These 18 T cell receptor beta chains originate from one sample sequenced in a study of shared clonotypes between healthy human individuals. Clones were read by immunoSEQ multiplex PCR, and TCRdb kept only the in-frame ones, dropping some. The sample records about 530,000 clones, about 95% being singletons. The sample taken for sequencing was naive CD4+ T cells sorted from blood. Specified subset: CD45RA+ positively selected. These receptors all come from a woman aged 25 to 45 in good health.

This chain uses TRBV28 with TRBJ1-1, with TRBD1 identical over 7 bases. This CDR3 is 13 amino acids long. V lost 5 bases to trimming and J lost 6 bases; unmatched junction nucleotides: 6. CDR1 and CDR2 from the germline V gene are MDHEN and SYDVKM. CDR3 protein: CASSTGTDAEAFF. The CDR3 nucleotides read TGTGCCAGCAGTACCGGGACAGACGCTGAAGCTTTCTTT.

The chain couples TRBV6-5 to TRBJ2-7; 7 bases are a match to TRBD1. Germline values: CDR1 MNHEY, CDR2 SVGAGI. The V gene end was trimmed by 7 bases and the J gene end by 2 bases; junction bases not matched to a gene: 11. The CDR3 runs 15 residues. CDR3 amino acids: CASTKREGGTYEQYF. CDR3 coding DNA: TGTGCCAGCACCAAGAGGGAAGGGGGCACCTACGAGCAGTACTTC.

This clone is a singleton in its sample. The chain carries TRBV29-1 and TRBJ2-7; 10 bases line up with TRBD2. The CDR3 is 15 amino acids. Germline lookup yields CDR1 SQVTM and CDR2 ANQGSEA. J was trimmed by 6 bases and V by 2 bases; bases with no gene match: 10. The CDR3 is CSVEKTASGSGEQYF. In DNA form, the CDR3 reads TGCAGCGTTGAAAAAACCGCTAGCGGGAGTGGCGAGCAGTACTTC.

Details on this clone: The sample carries other DNA sequences with the same CDR3. The chain links TRBV28 to TRBJ1-1; no reliable D call. The V gene's germline CDR1 is MDHEN and CDR2 SYDVKM. V was clipped by 2 bases and J by 3 bases, with 4 bases between them. The CDR3 has 12 amino acids. The DNA of the CDR3 is TGTGCCAGCAGTTTAAGGGACACTGAAGCTTTCTTT. This encodes CASSLRDTEAFF.

The chain recombines TRBV30 with TRBJ1-4; TRBD1 matches at 7 bases. The CDR3 covers 16 residues. The J segment lost 4 bases and the V segment lost 6 bases, leaving 14 bases of the junction unmatched. From germline, CDR1 is GTSNPN and CDR2 SVGIG (reference sequence). CDR3 loop: CACSRALTGINEKLFF. The CDR3 nucleotides read TGTGCCTGTTCCCGGGCCTTGACAGGGATTAATGAAAAACTGTTTTTT.

V is TRBV5-1 and J is TRBJ1-4, with D possibly being TRBD1 (6 bases). The CDR3 totals 19 residues. Germline V gene data show CDR1 as SGHRS and CDR2 as YFSETQ. V was trimmed by 1 base and J by 5 bases, leaving 24 bases between them. CDR3 protein: CASSLTANAARGGNEKLFF. The DNA of the CDR3 is TGCGCCAGCAGCTTGACCGCAAACGCCGCCAGGGGAGGGAATGAAAAACTGTTTTTT. Using reference TRBV5-1 and TRBJ1-4 for the parts outside the CDR3, the full variable domain is KAGVTQTPRYLIKTRGQQVTLSCSPISGHRSVSWYQQTPGQGLQFLFEYFSETQRNKGNFPGRFSGRQFSNSRSEMNVSTLELGDSALYLCASSLTANAARGGNEKLFFGSGTQLSVL.

With regard to this clone: This specimen includes other DNA sequences encoding the same CDR3. The chain joins TRBV10-1 to TRBJ1-2; 9 bases map to TRBD1. The CDR3 spans 13 residues. The V gene end was trimmed by 5 bases and the J gene end by 5 bases; junction bases not matched to a gene: 3. The germline V gene encodes CDR1 WNHNN and CDR2 SYGVQD (reference sequence). The CDR3 coding sequence is TGCGCCAGCAGTCCGGGACAGGGTTATGGCTACACCTTC. It yields the protein CASSPGQGYGYTF.

The rearrangement links TRBV6-1 to TRBJ1-5, with 11 bases that match TRBD1. The CDR3 length is 14 residues. V lost 11 bases to trimming and J lost 5 bases; unmatched junction nucleotides: 8. Germline V gene data show CDR1 as MNHNS and CDR2 as SASEGT. This CDR3 reads CARPGQGVHQPQHF. In DNA, the CDR3 is TGTGCCCGACCGGGACAGGGGGTCCATCAGCCCCAGCATTTT.

The V gene is TRBV28, the J gene TRBJ2-2; D remains unclear. The germline CDR1 and CDR2 sequences are MDHEN and SYDVKM. This CDR3 is 11 amino acids long. V dropped 6 bases and J dropped 15 bases, with 14 bases sitting between them. CDR3 in DNA: TGTGCCAGCAGAAATAACCGGGCTTTGTTTTTT. Protein sequence: CASRNNRALFF.

The chain couples TRBV28 to TRBJ1-1; 7 bases map to TRBD1. Germline loops: CDR1 MDHEN, CDR2 SYDVKM. J was trimmed by 7 bases and V by 2 bases; bases with no gene match: 7. The CDR3 loop spans 14 amino acids. The CDR3 DNA is TGTGCCAGCAGTTTAAGGGGGCGCGGAGATGAAGCTTTCTTT. It yields the protein CASSLRGRGDEAFF. Full variable domain (outside the CDR3, taken from reference TRBV28 and TRBJ1-1): DVKVTQSSRYLVKRTGEKVFLECVQDMDHENMFWYRQDPGLGLRLIYFSYDVKMKEKGDIPEGYSVSREKKERFSLILESASTNQTSMYLCASSLRGRGDEAFFGQGTRLTVV.

As for this clone: This same CDR3 is encoded by further DNA sequences in the sample. The chain carries TRBV5-1 and TRBJ2-1, with 12 bases lining up with TRBD2. The CDR3 is 15 residues long. Germline V gives CDR1 SGHRS, CDR2 YFSETQ. The ends lost 0 bases at V and 7 bases at J; junction bases unmatched: 2. The CDR3 here is CASSLGLAGVNEQFF. CDR3 in DNA: TGCGCCAGCAGCTTGGGACTAGCGGGAGTAAATGAGCAGTTCTTC.

This chain connects TRBV19 to TRBJ2-6; 7 bases fit TRBD1. Germline lookup yields CDR1 LNHDA and CDR2 SQIVND (reference sequence). The junction had 10 bases not matched to a gene; V was cut back by 10 bases and J by 4 bases. The CDR3 extends over 15 amino acids. CDR3 nucleotide sequence: TGTGCCACCAGGGACAGTCCGGGAGGGGCCAACGTCCTGACTTTC. Translation gives CATRDSPGGANVLTF.

V usage is TRBV7-2 and J usage is TRBJ2-5; maybe TRBD2 (6 bases). The V end was cut by 3 bases, the J end by 5 bases, with 16 bases between. There are 15 residues in the CDR3. Germline loops: CDR1 SGHTA, CDR2 FQGNSA. The CDR3 loop reads CASSFVTGAGETQYF. CDR3 coding DNA: TGTGCCAGCAGCTTCGTCACGGGAGCAGGGGAGACCCAGTACTTC.

This chain links TRBV10-1 with TRBJ1-1; no reliable D call. The CDR3 has 13 residues. Germline V gene lookup returns CDR1 WNHNN and CDR2 SYGVQD (reference sequence). V was trimmed by 8 bases and J by 1 base, leaving 11 bases between them. The CDR3 loop reads CASRRSKNTEAFF. DNA of the CDR3: TGCGCCAGCCGAAGGAGCAAGAACACTGAAGCTTTCTTT.

The chain has TRBV29-1 and TRBJ2-1, with 9 bases identical to TRBD2. V lost 4 bases, J lost 6 bases, and 10 bases stayed unmatched. Germline V gene data show CDR1 as SQVTM and CDR2 as ANQGSEA. CDR3 size: 15 residues. In nucleotides, the CDR3 is TGCAGCGTTGGGGGCGGGAGGGAAATGGGCAATGAGCAGTTCTTC. Translation: CSVGGGREMGNEQFF.

The rearrangement links TRBV10-3 to TRBJ2-3; no firm D call. V was pared by 2 bases and J by 4 bases, with 4 bases between. The CDR3 has 12 amino acids. Germline V gives CDR1 ENHRY, CDR2 SYGVKD. CDR3 sequence (DNA): TGTGCCATCAGTGAGGAGGCAGATACGCAGTATTTT. Protein product: CAISEEADTQYF.

J is TRBJ2-2 and V is TRBV5-1; D call uncertain. Per the germline V gene, CDR1 is SGHRS and CDR2 is YFSETQ. The germline V and J ends were trimmed by 2 bases and 6 bases, with 8 bases remaining between them. This CDR3 contains 13 residues. Here the CDR3 reads CASSLYRSGELFF. The CDR3 DNA reads as TGCGCCAGCAGCTTATACCGATCCGGGGAGCTGTTTTTT.

The J gene is TRBJ2-3, the V gene TRBV5-4; a possible D gene is TRBD2 (7 bases). The germline V gene encodes CDR1 SGHNT and CDR2 YYREEE (reference sequence). This CDR3 spans 15 amino acids. The ends were cut back, 6 bases at V and 1 base at J, with 15 bases in the middle. The CDR3 bases are TGTGCCAGCACGTCGGGGGGCCTCCGCACAGATACGCAGTATTTT. Amino acid sequence: CASTSGGLRTDTQYF.